The source of this T cell receptor beta chain is a study of CD8 T cells in ankylosing spondylitis (dated by TCRdb to 2015 to 2018). Study-level background: The study set out to find disease-linked TCR variants by profiling T cell receptor beta repertoires in ankylosing spondylitis patients and healthy donors. The full study cohort comprised 20 to 25 ankylosing spondylitis patients and approximately 100 healthy donors. Peripheral blood samples were taken, and synovial fluid was additionally collected from ankylosing spondylitis patients. Points the paper makes about the study in general: Blood from ankylosing spondylitis patients appeared to be characterized by a TCR beta motif composed of several highly homologous amino acid variants. Some motif variants had previously been reported in the synovial fluid and blood of reactive arthritis patients, which suggests shared mechanisms of disease initiation. The disease-linked clones had a CD8+ phenotype and were found at relatively low frequencies in peripheral blood. The disease-linked clones were reported to be significantly enriched in matched synovial fluid samples from ankylosing spondylitis patients.

To note about this clonotype: Which antigen it targets is not known. No much larger clonotype is one base removed from it; base qualities were not supplied.

CDR1 is given as SGHTS and CDR2 as YDEGEE, both from the germline V gene. At the junction V is shortened by 1 base and J by 3 bases, with 10 bases in between. The CDR3 spans 14 residues, from the cysteine through the phenylalanine. The retained sequence is limited to the CDR3, 42 bases, with the frame set at the first base. This sample was sequenced with an Illumina HiSeq 2500. TCR beta libraries were prepared by quantitative 5'-RACE with molecular barcodes. The study's processing was this. A new computational method, built on a probabilistic model of VDJ rearrangement, was used to identify disease-linked TCR variants. The public reads were quality trimmed at Q25 with fastp and then assembled into clones with MiXCR by TCRdb, keeping productive beta chains. All rows with the same CDR3 protein become a single entry with the most common DNA and genes. TCRdb's processing, not the study's, gives the V and J calls here. The sample table shows 200,000 to 250,000 distinct CDR3 sequences, and more than 5.5% are seen once. 12% to 15% of the sample rests with the top ten.

This receptor was obtained from a male donor with ankylosing spondylitis. This sequence uses TRBV5-8 and TRBJ1-2; TRBD1 is a possible D gene, resting on 5 matching bases. What was sequenced was blood, either unsorted or a sorted T cell fraction (not recorded which). The CDR3 reads CASSLTGAHYGYTF. The DNA is as follows: TGTGCCAGCAGCTTGACCGGGGCACACTATGGCTACACCTTC.